The clone carrying this T cell receptor beta chain has a handful of counts. Vbeta (60) and Jbeta (13) primers were used in the PCR. Repertoires were generated with immunoSEQ multiplex PCR, while TCRdb's copy carries only in-frame clones and drops some. The repertoire consists of about 97,000 clones, with 75% to 80% occurring once and the leading ten covering 8.5% to 10%. These data belong to a study of cytomegalovirus exposure and HLA in healthy donors. V trimming: 2 bases; J trimming: 2 bases; junction bases outside the gene matches: 3. The CDR3 consists of 15 residues. Germline V gives CDR1 KGHSH, CDR2 LQKENI.

This TCR came from a male donor in good health and CMV-seropositive. The sequencing input was PBMCs. The chain joins TRBV18 to TRBJ2-1; 7 nucleotides match TRBD2. CDR3: CASSPTSGTYNEQFF. The CDR3 nucleotides read TGTGCCAGCTCACCAACGAGCGGGACCTACAATGAGCAGTTCTTC.